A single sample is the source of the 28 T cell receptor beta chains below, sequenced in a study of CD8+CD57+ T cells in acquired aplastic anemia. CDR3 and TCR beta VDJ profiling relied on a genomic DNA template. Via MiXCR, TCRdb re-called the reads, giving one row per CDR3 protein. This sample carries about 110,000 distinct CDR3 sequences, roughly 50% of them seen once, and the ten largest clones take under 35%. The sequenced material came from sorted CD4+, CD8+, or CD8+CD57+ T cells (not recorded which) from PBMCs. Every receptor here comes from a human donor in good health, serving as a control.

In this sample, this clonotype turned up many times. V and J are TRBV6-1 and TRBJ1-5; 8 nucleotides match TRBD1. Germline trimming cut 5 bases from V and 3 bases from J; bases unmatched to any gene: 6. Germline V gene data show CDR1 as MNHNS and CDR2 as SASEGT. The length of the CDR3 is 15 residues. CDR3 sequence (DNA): TGTGCCAGCAGTAGAGGACAGGGCTTCAATCAGCCCCAGCATTTT. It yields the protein CASSRGQGFNQPQHF.

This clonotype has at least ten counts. The CDR3, as DNA: TGTGCCAGCACCAAAATATCTACAGGGGGTACCTATGGCTACACCTTC. Translated, it gives CASTKISTGGTYGYTF. This sequence joins TRBV11-2 and TRBJ1-2, with 8 bases identical to TRBD1. The V gene end was trimmed by 7 bases and the J gene end by 4 bases; junction bases not matched to a gene: 14. Germline assignment: CDR1 SGHAT and CDR2 FQNNGV. This CDR3 has 16 residues. Using reference TRBV11-2 and TRBJ1-2 for the parts outside the CDR3, the full variable domain is EAGVAQSPRYKIIEKRQSVAFWCNPISGHATLYWYQQILGQGPKLLIQFQNNGVVDDSQLPKDRFSAERLKGVDSTLKIQPAKLEDSAVYLCASTKISTGGTYGYTFGSGTRLTVV.

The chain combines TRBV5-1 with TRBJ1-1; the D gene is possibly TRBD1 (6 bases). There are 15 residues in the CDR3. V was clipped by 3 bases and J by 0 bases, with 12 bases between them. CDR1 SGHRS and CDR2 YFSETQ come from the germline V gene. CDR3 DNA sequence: TGCGCCAGCAGCTGGACAGACGGAGTGAACACTGAAGCTTTCTTT. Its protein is CASSWTDGVNTEAFF.

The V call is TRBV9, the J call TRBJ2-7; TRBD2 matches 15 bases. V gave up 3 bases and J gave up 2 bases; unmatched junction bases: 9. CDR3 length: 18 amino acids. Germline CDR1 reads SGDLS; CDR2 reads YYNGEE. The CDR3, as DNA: TGTGCCAGCAGCGCCGGGACTAGCGGGGGGTACGGGGCCTACGAGCAGTACTTC. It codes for CASSAGTSGGYGAYEQYF. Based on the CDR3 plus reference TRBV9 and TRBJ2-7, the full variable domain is DSGVTQTPKHLITATGQRVTLRCSPRSGDLSVYWYQQSLDQGLQFLIQYYNGEERAKGNILERFSAQQFPDLHSELNLSSLELGDSALYFCASSAGTSGGYGAYEQYFGPGTRLTVT.

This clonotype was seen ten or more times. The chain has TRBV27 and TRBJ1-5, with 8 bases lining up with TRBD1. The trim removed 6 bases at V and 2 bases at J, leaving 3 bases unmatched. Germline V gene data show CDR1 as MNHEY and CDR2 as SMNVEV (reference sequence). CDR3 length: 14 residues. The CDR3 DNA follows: TGTGCCAGCAGACCGGGACAGGGCAATCAGCCCCAGCATTTT. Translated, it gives CASRPGQGNQPQHF.

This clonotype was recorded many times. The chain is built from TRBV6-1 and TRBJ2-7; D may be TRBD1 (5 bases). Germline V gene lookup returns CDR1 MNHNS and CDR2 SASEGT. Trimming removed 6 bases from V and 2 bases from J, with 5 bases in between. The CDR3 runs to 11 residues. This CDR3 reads CASRGPYEQYF. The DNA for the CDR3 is TGTGCCAGCAGGGGGCCCTACGAGCAGTACTTC.

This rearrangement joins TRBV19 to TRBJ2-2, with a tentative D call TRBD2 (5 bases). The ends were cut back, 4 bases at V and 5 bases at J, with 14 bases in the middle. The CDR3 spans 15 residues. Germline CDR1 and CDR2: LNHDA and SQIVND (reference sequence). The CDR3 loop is CASSTSGVRTGELFF. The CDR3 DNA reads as TGTGCCAGTAGTACATCCGGGGTTAGGACCGGGGAGCTGTTTTTT.

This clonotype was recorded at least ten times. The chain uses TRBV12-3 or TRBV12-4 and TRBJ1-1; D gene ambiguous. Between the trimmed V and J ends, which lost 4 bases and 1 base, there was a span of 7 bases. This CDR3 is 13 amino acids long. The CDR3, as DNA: TGTGCCAGCAGTTACAGCTCGAACACTGAAGCTTTCTTT. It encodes CASSYSSNTEAFF.

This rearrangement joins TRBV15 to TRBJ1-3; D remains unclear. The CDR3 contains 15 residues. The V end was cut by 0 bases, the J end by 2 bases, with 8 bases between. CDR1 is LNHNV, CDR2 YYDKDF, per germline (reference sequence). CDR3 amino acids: CATSRDKGAGNTIYF. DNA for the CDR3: TGTGCCACCAGCAGAGACAAGGGAGCTGGAAACACCATATATTTT.

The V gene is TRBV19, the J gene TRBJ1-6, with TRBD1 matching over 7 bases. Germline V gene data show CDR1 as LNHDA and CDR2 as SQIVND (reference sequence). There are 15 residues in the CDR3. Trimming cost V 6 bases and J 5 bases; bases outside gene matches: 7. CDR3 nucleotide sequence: TGTGCCAGTAGCCTCCGGGACAGCGATAATTCACCCCTCCACTTT. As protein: CASSLRDSDNSPLHF.

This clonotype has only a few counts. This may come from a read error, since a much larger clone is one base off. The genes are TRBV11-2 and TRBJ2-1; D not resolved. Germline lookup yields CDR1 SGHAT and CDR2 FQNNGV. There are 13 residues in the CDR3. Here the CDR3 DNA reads TGTGCCAGCAGCTCCCCCGTGCTTGATGAGCAGCTCTTC. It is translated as CASSSPVLDEQLF.

The CDR3 spells CSVLTGAANYGYTF. CDR3 sequence (DNA): TGCAGCGTGCTCACAGGGGCCGCTAACTATGGCTACACCTTC. The V gene is TRBV29-1, the J gene TRBJ1-2; the match to TRBD1 covers 7 bases. CDR1 SQVTM and CDR2 ANQGSEA come from the germline V gene. V lost 6 bases and J lost 0; bases outside the gene matches: 7. The CDR3 extends over 14 amino acids. Using reference TRBV29-1 and TRBJ1-2 for the parts outside the CDR3, the full variable domain is SAVISQKPSRDICQRGTSLTIQCQVDSQVTMMFWYRQQPGQSLTLIATANQGSEATYESGFVIDKFPISRPNLTFSTLTVSNMSPEDSSIYLCSVLTGAANYGYTFGSGTRLTVV.

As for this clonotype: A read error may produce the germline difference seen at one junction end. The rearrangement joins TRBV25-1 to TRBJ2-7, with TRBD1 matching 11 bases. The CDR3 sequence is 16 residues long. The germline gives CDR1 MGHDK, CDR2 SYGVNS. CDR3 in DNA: TGTGCCAGCAGCCTGTCGAGAGGACAGGGGGCCTACGGGCAGTACTTC. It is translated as CASSLSRGQGAYGQYF.

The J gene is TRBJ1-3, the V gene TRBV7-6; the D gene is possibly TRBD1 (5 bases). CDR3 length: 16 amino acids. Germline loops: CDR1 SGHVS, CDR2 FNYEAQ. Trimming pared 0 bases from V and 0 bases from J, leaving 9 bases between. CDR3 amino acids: CASSLAGDLSGNTIYF. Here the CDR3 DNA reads TGTGCCAGCAGCTTAGCCGGGGACCTCTCTGGAAACACCATATATTTT.

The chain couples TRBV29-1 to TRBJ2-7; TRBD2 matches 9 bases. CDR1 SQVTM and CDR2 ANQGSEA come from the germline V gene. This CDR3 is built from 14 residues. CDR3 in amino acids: CIPRAGGPSYEQYF. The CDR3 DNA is TGCATCCCCCGGGCGGGGGGGCCCTCCTACGAGCAGTACTTC.

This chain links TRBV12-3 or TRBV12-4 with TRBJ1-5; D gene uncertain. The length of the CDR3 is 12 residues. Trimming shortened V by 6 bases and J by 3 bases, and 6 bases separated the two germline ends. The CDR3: CASRQNNQPQHF. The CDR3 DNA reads TGTGCCAGCAGACAGAACAATCAGCCCCAGCATTTT.

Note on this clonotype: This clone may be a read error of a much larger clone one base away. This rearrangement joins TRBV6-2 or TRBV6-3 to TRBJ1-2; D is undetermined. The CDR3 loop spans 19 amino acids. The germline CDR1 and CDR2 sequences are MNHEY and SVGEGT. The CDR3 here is CAGSYYQSFTHQSNYGYTF. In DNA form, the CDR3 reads TGTGCCGGCAGTTACTACCAAAGTTTCACCCACCAAAGTAACTATGGCTACACCTTC.

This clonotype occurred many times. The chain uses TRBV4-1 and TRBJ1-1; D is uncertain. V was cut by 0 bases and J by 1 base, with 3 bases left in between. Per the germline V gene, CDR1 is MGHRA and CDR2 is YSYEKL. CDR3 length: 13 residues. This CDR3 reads CASSQEPNTEAFF. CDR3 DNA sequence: TGCGCCAGCAGCCAAGAACCGAACACTGAAGCTTTCTTT.

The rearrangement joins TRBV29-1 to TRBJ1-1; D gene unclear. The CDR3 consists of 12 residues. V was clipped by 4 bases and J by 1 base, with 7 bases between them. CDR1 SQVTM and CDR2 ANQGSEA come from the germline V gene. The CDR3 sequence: CSVGQRNTEAFF. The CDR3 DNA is TGCAGCGTTGGTCAGAGGAACACTGAAGCTTTCTTT.

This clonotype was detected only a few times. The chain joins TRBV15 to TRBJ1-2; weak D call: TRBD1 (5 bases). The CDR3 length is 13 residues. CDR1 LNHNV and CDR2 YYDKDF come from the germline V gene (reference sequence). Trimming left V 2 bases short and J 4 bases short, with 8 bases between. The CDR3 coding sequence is TGTGCCACCAGCAGACGGGGACGCTATGGCTACACCTTC. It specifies CATSRRGRYGYTF.

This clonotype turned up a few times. The CDR3 region has the DNA TGTGCCAGTAGTACGGCAGGGTACCTTCCTAATCAGCCCCAGCATTTT. It codes for CASSTAGYLPNQPQHF. The chain combines TRBV19 with TRBJ1-5, with D maybe TRBD1 (5 bases). The V gene's germline CDR1 is LNHDA and CDR2 SQIVND (reference sequence). V was trimmed by 4 bases and J by 4 bases, leaving 17 bases between them. This CDR3 is built from 16 residues.

The CDR3 loop is CASMSAGGLLEQYF. The CDR3 DNA sequence: TGTGCCAGCATGTCGGCGGGTGGCCTACTAGAGCAGTACTTC. The chain combines TRBV2 with TRBJ2-7; the D gene is possibly TRBD2 (5 bases). Germline values: CDR1 SNHLY, CDR2 FYNNEI. V was pared by 7 bases and J by 7 bases, with 20 bases between. The CDR3 extends over 14 amino acids.

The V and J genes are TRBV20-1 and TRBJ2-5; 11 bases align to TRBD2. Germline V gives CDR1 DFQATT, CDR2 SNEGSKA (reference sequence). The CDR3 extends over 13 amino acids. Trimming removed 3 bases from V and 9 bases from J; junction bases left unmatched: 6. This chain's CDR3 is CSARTSGEWAQYF. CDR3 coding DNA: TGCAGTGCTAGGACTAGCGGGGAATGGGCCCAGTACTTC.

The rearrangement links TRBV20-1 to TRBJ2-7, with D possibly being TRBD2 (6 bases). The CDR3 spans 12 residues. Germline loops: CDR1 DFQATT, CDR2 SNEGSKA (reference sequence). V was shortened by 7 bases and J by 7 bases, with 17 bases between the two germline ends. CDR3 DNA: TGCAGTGTCGATAAAGGTGGGGGGGAGCAGTACTTC. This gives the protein CSVDKGGGEQYF.

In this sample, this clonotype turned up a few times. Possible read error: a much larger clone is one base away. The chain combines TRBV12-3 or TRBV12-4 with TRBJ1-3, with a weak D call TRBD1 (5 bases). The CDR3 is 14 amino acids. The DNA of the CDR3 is TGTGCCAGCAGTTTTACAGGTGGAGGAAGCACCATATATTTT. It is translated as CASSFTGGGSTIYF.

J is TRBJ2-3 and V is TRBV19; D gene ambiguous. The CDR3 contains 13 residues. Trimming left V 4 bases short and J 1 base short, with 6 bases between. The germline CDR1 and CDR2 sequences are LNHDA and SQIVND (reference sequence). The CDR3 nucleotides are TGTGCCAGTAGTACGCCTGGCACAGATACGCAGTATTTT. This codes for CASSTPGTDTQYF.

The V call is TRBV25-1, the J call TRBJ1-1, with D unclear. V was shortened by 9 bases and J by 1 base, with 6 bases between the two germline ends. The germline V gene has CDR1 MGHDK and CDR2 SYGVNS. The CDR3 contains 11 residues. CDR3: CASPQNTEAFF. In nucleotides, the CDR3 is TGTGCCAGTCCACAGAACACTGAAGCTTTCTTT.

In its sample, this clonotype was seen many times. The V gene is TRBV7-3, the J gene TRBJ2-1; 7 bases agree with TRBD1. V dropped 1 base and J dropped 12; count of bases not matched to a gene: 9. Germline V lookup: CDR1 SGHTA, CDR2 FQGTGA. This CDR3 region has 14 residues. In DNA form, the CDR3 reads TGTGCCAGCAGCTTAAGGGACCGCCGACAGGGGCAGTTCTTC. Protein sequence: CASSLRDRRQGQFF.